This TCR beta chain was captured in a study of blood T cell repertoires in COVID-19. Study-level information: Samples of COVID-19 (acute and convalescent) were obtained from the United States, Italy and Spain. From T cells, B-cell-depleted T cells, or PBMCs came the material, which was cDNA or gDNA.

CDR3 length equals 19 residues. Germline V gives CDR1 SGDLS, CDR2 YYNGEE. Trimming removed 4 bases from V and 4 bases from J; junction bases left unmatched: 16. Authors' analysis steps: Amplification with reference gene primers provided the estimates of nucleated cell counts. The data were produced by immunoSEQ multiplex PCR, yet TCRdb's version contains in-frame clones alone and is incomplete. V and J calls and clone size follow that table, whereas D and trimming were derived from the DNA. The sample contains roughly 410,000 clones, approximately 88% of which appear only once. Source material: peripheral blood. The sequence was collected from a man aged 35-49 years with acute or convalescent COVID-19. This chain uses TRBV9 with TRBJ2-2; 10 positions match TRBD1. CDR3 region: CASSKRDRGLQWGTGELFF. The CDR3 region has the DNA TGTGCCAGCAGCAAAAGGGACAGGGGACTTCAATGGGGCACCGGGGAGCTGTTTTTT.